This T cell receptor (beta chain) was identified during a study of early T cells in non-severe SARS-CoV-2 infection. Across the study: The study sequenced bulk RNA from unsorted whole blood, with chains unpaired. Notes on the study in general: Matching against VDJdb likely underestimated virus-specific expansions, favoring anti-spike CD8.

Germline values: CDR1 SGHRS, CDR2 YFSETQ. The CDR3 totals 16 residues. V gave up 4 bases and J gave up 0 bases, with 16 bases separating them. This clonotype was counted a few times. Its matching antigen is unknown. Each cDNA molecule carried a unique molecular identifier. TCRdb reanalysed the 5' RACE reads using MiXCR and keeps one entry per CDR3 protein. The sample lists over 50,000 distinct CDR3 sequences; 14% to 15% were seen once. The material was whole blood, obtained at baseline. This sequence was found in an adult who was a healthcare worker with PCR-confirmed SARS-CoV-2 infection or an uninfected control (not recorded which). This chain uses TRBV5-1 with TRBJ1-1; no firm D call. The CDR3 is CASSRRRRGMNTEAFF. Here the CDR3 DNA reads TGCGCCAGCAGCCGCAGGAGAAGAGGCATGAACACTGAAGCTTTCTTT.